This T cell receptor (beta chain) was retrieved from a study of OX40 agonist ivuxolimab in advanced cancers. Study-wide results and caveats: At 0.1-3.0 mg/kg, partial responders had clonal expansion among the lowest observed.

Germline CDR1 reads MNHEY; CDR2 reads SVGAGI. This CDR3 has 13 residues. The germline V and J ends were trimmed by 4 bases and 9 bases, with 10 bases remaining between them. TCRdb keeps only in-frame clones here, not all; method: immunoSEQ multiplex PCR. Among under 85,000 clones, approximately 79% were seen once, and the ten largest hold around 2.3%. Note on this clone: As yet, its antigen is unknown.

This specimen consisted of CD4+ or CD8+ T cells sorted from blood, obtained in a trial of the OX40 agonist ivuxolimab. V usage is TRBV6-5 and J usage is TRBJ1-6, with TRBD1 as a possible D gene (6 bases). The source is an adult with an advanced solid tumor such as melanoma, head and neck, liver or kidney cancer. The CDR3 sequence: CASSFTGTSPLHF. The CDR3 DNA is TGTGCCAGCAGTTTCACAGGGACTTCACCCCTCCACTTT.